This is a list of T cell receptor beta chains from one sample in a study of cytomegalovirus exposure and HLA in healthy donors. Here immunoSEQ multiplex PCR was the method, and the copy in TCRdb shows in-frame clones only, minus some. The sample lists around 140,000 clones, approximately 78% occurring once. Material: PBMCs. The receptors here all came from a woman aged 50 to 60 in good health and CMV-seropositive. Each CDR3 is given with its conserved first and last residue. A D gene is named only where the DNA matches it firmly. Clone size is given for some rows only: seen once, a few or many times, or a class if the clone is expanded.

clone_size	d_call	v_call	j_call	cdr3_nt	cdr3_aa
NA	TRBD2	TRBV27	TRBJ2-1	TGTGCCAGCAGTCCCGGGACTAGCAGTTACAATGAGCAGTTCTTC	CASSPGTSSYNEQFF
NA	NA	TRBV18	TRBJ2-1	TGTGCCAGCTCACCAGACTTAACATACAATGAGCAGTTCTTC	CASSPDLTYNEQFF
NA	NA	TRBV6-1	TRBJ1-5	TGTGCCAGCAGTGGAATCTCCCGGGGACAGCATTTT	CASSGISRGQHF
NA	NA	TRBV5-1	TRBJ1-1	TGCGCCAGCAGCTGGACAGTGGGCACTGAAGCTTTCTTT	CASSWTVGTEAFF
NA	TRBD1	TRBV6-6	TRBJ2-7	TGTGCCAGCATGAGCCGGTGGACAGGGGGTATGTACGAGCAGTACTTC	CASMSRWTGGMYEQYF
NA	TRBD2	TRBV30	TRBJ2-5	TGTGCCTGGGATCTTGGACTAGCCGGGGTTGGGACCCAGTACTTC	CAWDLGLAGVGTQYF
NA	NA	TRBV30	TRBJ1-5	TGTGCCTGGAGTGTTGAACACCCAAATCAGCCCCAGCATTTT	CAWSVEHPNQPQHF
NA	TRBD2	TRBV5-1	TRBJ2-4	TGCGCCAGCAGCTTGGAAAGCGGGGGCCACATTCAGTACTTC	CASSLESGGHIQYF
NA	TRBD2	TRBV29-1	TRBJ2-3	TGCAGCGTTGGGGGACTAGCGGGCACAGATACGCAGTATTTT	CSVGGLAGTDTQYF
NA	NA	TRBV9	TRBJ2-3	TGTGCCAGCAGCGTATACGGTAGCACAGATACGCAGTATTTT	CASSVYGSTDTQYF
few	TRBD1	TRBV19	TRBJ1-1	TGTGCCAGCCTGCGACAGGGGATGAACACTGAAGCTTTCTTT	CASLRQGMNTEAFF
NA	NA	TRBV5-4	TRBJ2-5	TGTGCCAGCACCGCCGGGGTAGCGAAAGAGACCCAGTACTTC	CASTAGVAKETQYF
NA	TRBD1	TRBV7-8	TRBJ1-2	TGTGCCAGCAGCTTCCTATCAAGTGGGCAGGGGGGCTATGGCTACACCTTC	CASSFLSSGQGGYGYTF
NA	NA	TRBV18	TRBJ1-5	TGTGCCAGCTCACCAAGCGGGGGCGGGGATCAGCCCCAGCATTTT	CASSPSGGGDQPQHF
NA	TRBD1	TRBV18	TRBJ1-4	TGTGCCAGCTCACGGATACAGGGGCCGGGTGAAAAACTGTTTTTT	CASSRIQGPGEKLFF
NA	NA	TRBV13	TRBJ2-7	TGTGCCAGCAGCTTGGACAGTTCCTACGAGCAGTACTTC	CASSLDSSYEQYF
NA	TRBD2	TRBV6-5	TRBJ2-7	TGTGCCAGCAGTTCCAGCGGGAGCAGCTCCTACGAGCAGTACTTC	CASSSSGSSSYEQYF
NA	NA	TRBV2	TRBJ1-6	TGTGCCAGCAGTCCGACAGTCTCACCCCTCCACTTT	CASSPTVSPLHF
NA	TRBD1	TRBV19	TRBJ2-6	TGTGCCAGTTGGGACAGTACTTACTCTGGGGCCAACGTCCTGACTTTC	CASWDSTYSGANVLTF
NA	NA	TRBV10-3	TRBJ2-3	TGTGCCATCAGTGGGTCTACAGCCTCTAACACAGATACGCAGTATTTT	CAISGSTASNTDTQYF
NA	NA	TRBV19	TRBJ2-3	TGTGCCAGCGGAAGTAGCCCCACAGATACGCAGTATTTT	CASGSSPTDTQYF
once	NA	TRBV7-6	TRBJ2-7	TGTGCCAGCAGCCCCGGCGGGGTAGACTACGAGCAGTACTTC	CASSPGGVDYEQYF
NA	TRBD1	TRBV28	TRBJ2-7	TGTGCCAGCAGTTCTCCGACAGGGGGAAATTACGAGCAGTACTTC	CASSSPTGGNYEQYF
NA	TRBD1	TRBV30	TRBJ1-4	TGTGCCGGAACCTCGGACAGGAATGAAAAACTGTTTTTT	CAGTSDRNEKLFF
NA	TRBD2	TRBV7-3	TRBJ2-1	TGTGCCAGCAGCTTAACGGGGACTAGCTTCGGCAATGAGCAGTTCTTC	CASSLTGTSFGNEQFF
NA	NA	TRBV6-1	TRBJ1-2	TGTGCCAGCAGTGAAGCCTGGGGGGTTGGCTACACCTTC	CASSEAWGVGYTF
NA	TRBD1	TRBV25-1	TRBJ2-7	TGTGCCAGCAGTGAGTCGACAGGGGGCATTTACGAGCAGTACTTC	CASSESTGGIYEQYF
NA	NA	TRBV4-3	TRBJ1-2	TGCGCCAGCAGCCAAGATCCTGGACAGACTTATGGCTACACCTTC	CASSQDPGQTYGYTF